This TCR beta chain is drawn from a study of blood T cell repertoires in COVID-19. Study context: Researchers got acute and convalescent COVID-19 samples from the United States, Italy and Spain. Nucleic acid was either cDNA or gDNA, and it came from T cells, B-cell-depleted T cells, or PBMCs.

This table comes from immunoSEQ multiplex PCR, and its TCRdb copy is limited to in-frame clones, with some not included. The repertoire holds about 250,000 clones, about 85% seen once, with under 4% in the top ten. V lost 0 bases and J 4 bases, leaving 10 bases between the germline ends. The V gene's germline CDR1 is SGHDT and CDR2 YYEEEE. This CDR3 region has 15 residues. The sequencing input was peripheral blood. This TCR was sampled from a man between 18 and 35 years old with active or convalescent COVID-19. The genes are TRBV5-6 and TRBJ2-2; TRBD2 is a possible D gene (5 bases). CDR3 loop: CASSLVRDGTGELFF. The CDR3 nucleotides read TGTGCCAGCAGCTTGGTACGGGATGGCACCGGGGAGCTGTTTTTT.